This T cell receptor beta chain is from a study of shared clonotypes between healthy human individuals. Between the trimmed V and J ends, which lost 5 bases and 0 bases, there was a span of 7 bases. Germline assignment: CDR1 MDHEN and CDR2 SYDVKM. The CDR3 runs 13 residues. Concerning this clone itself: Its antigen remains unidentified.

Original processing notes: ImmunoSEQ junction-only sequences lacked quality scores, so their filtering differed. Sequenced by immunoSEQ multiplex PCR; TCRdb stores in-frame clones only, minus some. The V and J calls and clone size come from that table; D and trimming were worked out from the DNA. The sample lists over a million clones, 95% to 99% occurring once. Study-wide results and limits: Clonotype sharing among donors was thought likely to change with sequencing depth. For naive CD4 cells, roughly 5% of clonotypes were shared across a handful of donors.

The sample was naive CD4+ T cells sorted from blood. Noted subset: CD45RA+ positively selected. This TCR was recovered from a man between 25 and 39 years old in good health. This sequence joins TRBV28 and TRBJ1-2; no reliable D call. CDR3 protein: CASSPRSNYGYTF. As DNA, the CDR3 is TGTGCCAGCAGTCCCAGGTCTAACTATGGCTACACCTTC.